The 20 T cell receptor beta chains presented below share a single source sample, sequenced in a study of shared clonotypes between healthy human individuals. This table comes from immunoSEQ multiplex PCR, and its TCRdb copy is limited to in-frame clones, with some not included. This sample carries roughly 590,000 clones, nearly 97% of them seen once, and the ten largest clones take 0.095% to 0.12%. As defined, naive CD8 cells were CD45RO-negative and positively selected for CCR7, with terminally differentiated effector memory CD45RA+ cells excluded. Sequenced input: naive CD8+ T cells sorted from blood. All receptors derive from a woman aged 30 to 39 in good health.

The gene calls are TRBV19 and TRBJ2-7, with D unclear. Germline CDR1 reads LNHDA; CDR2 reads SQIVND (reference sequence). V was pared by 2 bases and J by 2 bases, with 13 bases between. The CDR3 consists of 15 residues. DNA for the CDR3: TGTGCCAGTAGTATAAGCGATAGTTCAGCCTACGAGCAGTACTTC. Translating gives CASSISDSSAYEQYF.

V gene TRBV19 combines with J gene TRBJ1-1, with D possibly TRBD1 on 6 matching bases. The CDR3 consists of 14 residues. CDR1 is LNHDA, CDR2 SQIVND, per germline (reference sequence). Trimming removed 5 bases at V and 1 base at J, with 11 bases between. The CDR3 DNA reads TGTGCCAGTAGTTTGGGACACCCGAACACTGAAGCTTTCTTT. Translated: CASSLGHPNTEAFF.

The V call is TRBV6-5, the J call TRBJ2-5, with no clear D. CDR3 size: 11 residues. Germline V lookup: CDR1 MNHEY, CDR2 SVGAGI. Trimming pared 7 bases from V and 5 bases from J, leaving 8 bases between. CDR3 DNA sequence: TGTGCCAGCACGGAAGGGGAGACCCAGTACTTC. It specifies CASTEGETQYF.

This clone was recorded only once. The chain combines TRBV6-5 with TRBJ2-5, with D possibly being TRBD1 (5 bases). The germline gives CDR1 MNHEY, CDR2 SVGAGI. V was trimmed by 2 bases and J by 0 bases, leaving 10 bases between them. The CDR3 extends over 15 amino acids. Written as DNA, the CDR3 is TGTGCCAGCAGTTACCGCGACAGCCACCAAGAGACCCAGTACTTC. Translation gives CASSYRDSHQETQYF.

CDR3 loop: CASSQGGAIQEQYF. DNA for the CDR3: TGCGCCAGCAGCCAAGGTGGGGCGATTCAGGAGCAGTACTTC. V usage is TRBV4-1 and J usage is TRBJ2-7, with D possibly TRBD1 on 5 matching bases. Germline V lookup: CDR1 MGHRA, CDR2 YSYEKL. This CDR3 has 14 amino acids. V was trimmed by 1 base and J by 7 bases, leaving 14 bases between them.

The chain is built from TRBV5-1 and TRBJ1-5; D gene unclear. Per germline, CDR1 SGHRS and CDR2 YFSETQ. The V end was cut by 1 base, the J end by 2 bases, with 7 bases between. The CDR3 has 14 amino acids. CDR3 sequence: CASSLNEGNQPQHF. CDR3 sequence (DNA): TGCGCCAGCAGCTTGAATGAGGGCAATCAGCCCCAGCATTTT.

The J gene is TRBJ1-1, the V gene TRBV28; D not resolved. Germline V gene sequence: CDR1 MDHEN, CDR2 SYDVKM. This CDR3 is built from 13 residues. Trimming shortened V by 2 bases and J by 1 base, and 5 bases separated the two germline ends. The CDR3 sequence is CASSLKANTEAFF. As DNA, the CDR3 is TGTGCCAGCAGTTTAAAAGCGAACACTGAAGCTTTCTTT.

With respect to this clone: The sample holds other DNA sequences that translate to the same CDR3. The chain carries TRBV5-4 and TRBJ2-5; possibly TRBD1 for D (5 bases). Germline assignment: CDR1 SGHNT and CDR2 YYREEE (reference sequence). V was trimmed by 4 bases and J by 0 bases, leaving 7 bases between them. The CDR3 length is 13 residues. In DNA form, the CDR3 reads TGTGCCAGCAGCCCGACAGACCAAGAGACCCAGTACTTC. Translated, it gives CASSPTDQETQYF.

The chain joins TRBV23-1 to TRBJ2-5, with a tentative D call TRBD2 (5 bases). TRBV23-1 is an open reading frame whose function is uncertain. The V gene lost 1 base and the J gene lost 5 bases, with 11 bases spanning the gap. This CDR3 has 14 residues. CDR3 in amino acids: CASSQCKGGETQYF. In DNA form, the CDR3 reads TGCGCCAGCAGTCAATGTAAAGGCGGGGAGACCCAGTACTTC.

This clone has more than one count but fewer than ten. The V call is TRBV19, the J call TRBJ2-2; 8 nucleotides match TRBD1. CDR3 length: 15 residues. CDR1 LNHDA and CDR2 SQIVND come from the germline V gene (reference sequence). Trimming removed 8 bases from V and 6 bases from J; junction bases left unmatched: 11. CDR3 in DNA: TGTGCCAGTTCTGATGCAGGGGGCTCGGCCGGGGAGCTGTTTTTT. This gives the protein CASSDAGGSAGELFF.

The chain recombines TRBV5-1 with TRBJ2-5; possibly TRBD1 or TRBD2 for D (5 bases each). Germline V gives CDR1 SGHRS, CDR2 YFSETQ. The CDR3 has 14 amino acids. Trimming stripped 3 bases from V and 2 bases from J, with 11 bases between. CDR3 sequence: CASSSEGSQETQYF. CDR3 nucleotides: TGCGCCAGCAGCTCCGAGGGGTCGCAAGAGACCCAGTACTTC. Full variable domain (outside the CDR3, taken from reference TRBV5-1 and TRBJ2-5): KAGVTQTPRYLIKTRGQQVTLSCSPISGHRSVSWYQQTPGQGLQFLFEYFSETQRNKGNFPGRFSGRQFSNSRSEMNVSTLELGDSALYLCASSSEGSQETQYFGPGTRLLVL.

Points on this clone: The same CDR3 arises from other DNA sequences in this sample as well. The gene calls are TRBV20-1 and TRBJ2-7; D is undetermined. The CDR3 spans 10 residues. Germline assignment: CDR1 DFQATT and CDR2 SNEGSKA (reference sequence). The germline V and J ends were trimmed by 2 bases and 1 base, with 0 bases remaining between them. The CDR3 DNA reads as TGCAGTGCTAGATCCTACGAGCAGTACTTC. This encodes CSARSYEQYF.

The chain links TRBV19 to TRBJ1-2; possibly TRBD1 for D (6 bases). Looked up from germline, CDR1 is LNHDA and CDR2 is SQIVND (reference sequence). The V end was cut by 5 bases, the J end by 0 bases, with 13 bases between. The CDR3 covers 15 residues. The CDR3 protein is CASSPWTVTNYGYTF. For the CDR3, the DNA is TGTGCCAGTAGTCCCTGGACAGTAACTAACTATGGCTACACCTTC.

Points on this clone: This specimen includes other DNA sequences encoding the same CDR3. This chain uses TRBV19 with TRBJ1-1; D call uncertain. Trimming left V 3 bases short and J 1 base short, with 6 bases between. Germline V gives CDR1 LNHDA, CDR2 SQIVND (reference sequence). The CDR3 contains 13 residues. The CDR3 loop is CASSIGWNTEAFF. CDR3 in DNA: TGTGCCAGTAGTATCGGGTGGAACACTGAAGCTTTCTTT.

The rearrangement uses TRBV30 and TRBJ2-1; D is ambiguous. CDR1 is GTSNPN, CDR2 SVGIG, per germline (reference sequence). The CDR3 extends over 11 amino acids. Trimming left V 1 base short and J 9 bases short, with 7 bases between. The CDR3 here is CAWSGLREQFF. CDR3 nucleotides: TGTGCCTGGAGTGGGCTTCGTGAGCAGTTCTTC.

This chain uses TRBV7-9 with TRBJ2-1; 7 positions match TRBD2. Trimming cost V 5 bases and J 0 bases; bases outside gene matches: 4. Per germline, CDR1 SEHNR and CDR2 FQNEAQ (reference sequence). The length of the CDR3 is 15 residues. The CDR3 loop reads CASSRLARSYNEQFF. The CDR3 DNA is TGTGCCAGCAGCCGACTAGCCCGCTCCTACAATGAGCAGTTCTTC.

The chain carries TRBV19 and TRBJ1-2; tentatively, D is TRBD1 (6 bases). The CDR3 consists of 18 residues. V dropped 6 bases and J dropped 5 bases, with 28 bases sitting between them. Germline loops: CDR1 LNHDA, CDR2 SQIVND (reference sequence). The DNA for the CDR3 is TGTGCCAGTAGCCAACTACTGGACGTCCGGGACATCGTATATGGCTACACCTTC. Amino acid sequence: CASSQLLDVRDIVYGYTF.

V usage is TRBV5-6 and J usage is TRBJ1-5; D gene ambiguous. Germline assignment: CDR1 SGHDT and CDR2 YYEEEE. The CDR3 is 12 amino acids. V gave up 0 bases and J gave up 9 bases, with 7 bases separating them. The CDR3 is CASSLEDPPQHF. In nucleotides, the CDR3 is TGTGCCAGCAGCTTGGAGGATCCGCCCCAGCATTTT. Using reference TRBV5-6 and TRBJ1-5 for the parts outside the CDR3, the full variable domain is DAGVTQSPTHLIKTRGQQVTLRCSPKSGHDTVSWYQQALGQGPQFIFQYYEEEERQRGNFPDRFSGHQFPNYSSELNVNALLLGDSALYLCASSLEDPPQHFGDGTRLSIL.

This clone has just a few counts. CDR3 amino acids: CSHDEGGGTEAFF. The CDR3 region has the DNA TGCAGTCATGATGAGGGTGGGGGCACTGAAGCTTTCTTT. The gene calls are TRBV29-1 and TRBJ1-1; weak D call: TRBD1 (5 bases). This CDR3 is 13 amino acids long. Per the germline V gene, CDR1 is SQVTM and CDR2 is ANQGSEA. Full variable domain (outside the CDR3, taken from reference TRBV29-1 and TRBJ1-1): SAVISQKPSRDICQRGTSLTIQCQVDSQVTMMFWYRQQPGQSLTLIATANQGSEATYESGFVIDKFPISRPNLTFSTLTVSNMSPEDSSIYLCSHDEGGGTEAFFGQGTRLTVV.

The J gene is TRBJ1-1, the V gene TRBV28; perhaps TRBD1 as D (6 bases). The germline V gene has CDR1 MDHEN and CDR2 SYDVKM. V lost 4 bases to trimming and J lost 6 bases, with 12 bases between them. The CDR3 length is 13 residues. CDR3 DNA: TGTGCCAGCAGTTACAGGGAAGAGCCTGAAGCTTTCTTT. Translated, it gives CASSYREEPEAFF.